This T cell receptor beta chain was recorded in a study of T-cell reconstitution after alpha-beta-depleted transplantation in children. Study conclusions and caveats: Several hundred rapidly expanded clones from non-depleted graft cells reportedly supplied alpha-beta T cells about two months post-transplant. Most T-cell counts and diversity one year after the transplant came from T cells that were newly produced.

Preparing the TCRbeta library involved the use of unique molecular identifiers. TCRdb called the PCR reads again in MiXCR, with one record for every CDR3 protein. Of under 750,000 distinct CDR3 sequences detected, more than 20% appear once; the ten largest clones hold roughly 13%. Germline V gene sequence: CDR1 SGHVS, CDR2 FNYEAQ. The CDR3 totals 17 residues. The V and J ends lost 3 bases and 7 bases respectively, with 21 bases between them. A remark on this clonotype: Its antigen is currently unknown.

The starting material was PBMCs, mostly from graft donor cells, obtained 360 days after TCRalphabeta/CD19-depleted stem cell transplant. This chain links TRBV7-6 with TRBJ2-2; D possibly corresponds to TRBD1 (5 bases). This sequence was found in a boy under two years old who had a stem cell transplant for acute myeloid leukemia, so the T cells may come from the graft donor. CDR3 sequence reads: CASSLVPRGRAFGELFF. The DNA for the CDR3 is TGTGCCAGCAGCTTGGTCCCTCGAGGCAGGGCGTTCGGGGAGCTGTTTTTT.